Listed here are 27 T cell receptor beta chains from one sample, sequenced in a study of T cells after yellow fever vaccination. TCRdb re-derived calls from the 5' RACE reads in MiXCR, one entry per CDR3 protein. Found here are 9,000 to 15,000 distinct CDR3 sequences, approximately 5% of them singletons; the top ten hold roughly 0.87%. Sample: PBMCs, either bulk or a sorted T-cell subset (CD4+, CD8+, memory, or dextramer-sorted; not recorded which), taken on the day of the yellow fever booster vaccination. These receptor sequences come from a man in his thirties or forties who received the YFV17D yellow fever vaccine.

This chain uses TRBV11-2 with TRBJ1-6, with unresolved D. Germline-derived CDR1 and CDR2 are SGHAT and FQNNGV. This CDR3 spans 13 amino acids. V was clipped by 7 bases and J by 10 bases, with 14 bases between them. This chain's CDR3 is CASTVGSRSPLHF. DNA for the CDR3: TGTGCCAGCACGGTAGGGAGTCGATCACCCCTCCACTTT.

In its sample, this clonotype was seen many times. The chain carries TRBV20-1 and TRBJ2-4, with 11 bases identical to TRBD2. The CDR3 has 16 amino acids. Germline lookup yields CDR1 DFQATT and CDR2 SNEGSKA (reference sequence). V shed 1 base and J 9 bases; nucleotides not matched to a gene: 11. This CDR3 reads CSARVGLAGGSIIQYF. In DNA form, the CDR3 reads TGCAGTGCTAGAGTCGGCCTAGCGGGAGGATCTATCATTCAGTACTTC.

This clonotype was counted many times. The chain couples TRBV25-1 to TRBJ1-2; no definite D call. Trimming left V 4 bases short and J 4 bases short, with 7 bases between. CDR1 is MGHDK and CDR2 is SYGVNS in the germline V gene. The CDR3 runs 12 residues. CDR3 sequence (DNA): TGTGCCAGCAGTGTGGCGAGCTATGGCTACACCTTC. It specifies CASSVASYGYTF.

This clonotype was observed at least ten times. This chain links TRBV25-1 with TRBJ2-7; D may correspond to TRBD1 or TRBD2 (5 bases each). CDR1 and CDR2 from the germline V gene are MGHDK and SYGVNS. CDR3 length: 17 residues. Trimming cost V 1 base and J 0 bases, with 16 bases left between them. CDR3 amino acids: CASSESLGRDRSYEQYF. CDR3 DNA sequence: TGTGCCAGCAGTGAATCTCTGGGACGGGACCGCTCCTACGAGCAGTACTTC.

The V gene is TRBV6-6, the J gene TRBJ2-7; a weak D match, TRBD1 (5 bases). This CDR3 spans 12 amino acids. Germline V lookup: CDR1 MNHNY, CDR2 SVGAGI (reference sequence). V was clipped by 6 bases and J by 2 bases, with 8 bases between them. The CDR3 loop is CASSPGTYEQYF. CDR3 in DNA: TGTGCCAGCAGCCCAGGGACCTACGAGCAGTACTTC.

This clonotype ranks as medium-sized (0.01 to 0.1%). The chain combines TRBV3-1 with TRBJ2-5; no reliable D call. Germline V lookup: CDR1 LGHDT, CDR2 YNNKEL (reference sequence). Trimming removed 2 bases at V and 5 bases at J, with 3 bases between. The CDR3 has 11 amino acids. This CDR3 reads CASSQMETQYF. As DNA, the CDR3 is TGTGCCAGCAGCCAAATGGAGACCCAGTACTTC.

This clonotype is deemed medium-sized (0.01 to 0.1%). The V and J genes are TRBV29-1 and TRBJ1-1; the D gene is possibly TRBD1 (6 bases). CDR1 and CDR2 (germline): SQVTM, ANQGSEA. The CDR3 loop spans 12 amino acids. V lost 7 bases, J lost 3 bases, and 12 bases lay in between. CDR3 amino acids: CSARNRDTEAFF. Written as DNA, the CDR3 is TGCAGCGCGAGGAACAGGGACACTGAAGCTTTCTTT.

This clonotype was seen many times. This chain joins TRBV15 and TRBJ1-1; no reliable D call. Germline V gives CDR1 LNHNV, CDR2 YYDKDF (reference sequence). Trimming removed 0 bases from V and 0 bases from J, with 11 bases in between. The CDR3 consists of 16 residues. The CDR3 DNA sequence: TGTGCCACCAGCAGAGATTGGTCTCAGATGAACACTGAAGCTTTCTTT. This codes for CATSRDWSQMNTEAFF. Variable domain in full (rest from reference TRBV15 and TRBJ1-1): DAMVIQNPRYQVTQFGKPVTLSCSQTLNHNVMYWYQQKSSQAPKLLFHYYDKDFNNEADTPDNFQSRRPNTSFCFLDIRSPGLGDTAMYLCATSRDWSQMNTEAFFGQGTRLTVV.

This clonotype qualifies as medium-sized. The V and J genes are TRBV12-3 or TRBV12-4 and TRBJ2-2; D remains unclear. Trimming cost V 5 bases and J 6 bases, with 13 bases left between them. This CDR3 comprises 14 residues. The CDR3 here is CASSPPSLAGELFF. As DNA, the CDR3 is TGTGCCAGCAGTCCGCCCAGTTTAGCCGGGGAGCTGTTTTTT.

Judged by abundance, this clonotype is medium-sized. The chain is built from TRBV7-8 and TRBJ2-3; 9 bases fit TRBD1. Germline V gene sequence: CDR1 SGHVS, CDR2 FQNEAQ. The trim removed 4 bases at V and 3 bases at J, leaving 5 bases unmatched. The length of the CDR3 is 15 residues. CDR3 nucleotide sequence: TGTGCCAGCAGCTACCGGGACAGGGAGACAGATACGCAGTATTTT. This translates into CASSYRDRETDTQYF. The full variable domain, completed using reference TRBV7-8 and TRBJ2-3, is GAGVSQSPRYKVAKRGQDVALRCDPISGHVSLFWYQQALGQGPEFLTYFQNEAQLDKSGLPSDRFFAERPEGSVSTLKIQRTQQEDSAVYLCASSYRDRETDTQYFGPGTRLTVL.

The sample holds many counts of this clonotype. The CDR3 protein is CASSSTGETDTQYF. CDR3 sequence (DNA): TGTGCCAGCAGCTCTACAGGGGAAACAGATACGCAGTATTTT. V is TRBV5-4 and J is TRBJ2-3; TRBD1 matches 7 bases. V lost 3 bases and J lost 3; bases outside the gene matches: 4. The germline V gene has CDR1 SGHNT and CDR2 YYREEE (reference sequence). The CDR3 extends over 14 amino acids.

In its sample, this clonotype was seen many times. The CDR3 protein is CASSLEIAGGRDTQYF. The CDR3 DNA sequence: TGCGCCAGCAGCTTGGAGATAGCGGGAGGAAGAGATACGCAGTATTTT. J is TRBJ2-3 and V is TRBV5-1, with TRBD2 identical over 10 bases. The CDR3 totals 16 residues. After removal of 0 bases from V and 5 bases from J, the junction contained 6 bases not matched to a gene. CDR1 is SGHRS and CDR2 is YFSETQ in the germline V gene.

This clonotype was seen at least ten times. The chain links TRBV6-2 or TRBV6-3 to TRBJ2-3, with D hard to call. The germline CDR1 and CDR2 sequences are MNHEY and SVGEGT. This CDR3 region has 13 residues. V was trimmed by 0 bases and J by 7 bases, leaving 8 bases between them. CDR3 DNA: TGTGCCAGCAGTTACTCGCGGCCTAATACGCAGTATTTT. Its translation: CASSYSRPNTQYF.

This clonotype was observed many times. This rearrangement joins TRBV19 to TRBJ2-3; 9 bases match TRBD2. J gave up 6 bases and V 3 bases, and 7 bases lay outside the gene matches. The V gene's germline CDR1 is LNHDA and CDR2 SQIVND (reference sequence). This CDR3 is 15 amino acids long. The CDR3 DNA reads as TGTGCCAGTAGTATCAGGCGGGGGGGCAGGGATACGCAGTATTTT. Its protein is CASSIRRGGRDTQYF.

By proportion, this clonotype is medium-sized. The rearrangement links TRBV28 to TRBJ2-4; D is perhaps TRBD1 (6 bases). This CDR3 comprises 12 residues. The V and J ends lost 5 bases and 9 bases respectively, with 11 bases between them. CDR1 and CDR2 from the germline V gene are MDHEN and SYDVKM. CDR3 loop: CASSQEGGIQYF. The DNA of the CDR3 is TGTGCCAGCAGTCAAGAAGGGGGCATTCAGTACTTC. Looking up the rest from reference TRBV28 and TRBJ2-4 gives the full variable domain: DVKVTQSSRYLVKRTGEKVFLECVQDMDHENMFWYRQDPGLGLRLIYFSYDVKMKEKGDIPEGYSVSREKKERFSLILESASTNQTSMYLCASSQEGGIQYFGAGTRLSVL.

This clonotype was seen repeatedly, ten times or more. V gene TRBV20-1 combines with J gene TRBJ2-5; D call uncertain. CDR3 length equals 11 residues. Looked up from germline, CDR1 is DFQATT and CDR2 is SNEGSKA (reference sequence). V was pared by 0 bases and J by 9 bases, with 8 bases between. Written as DNA, the CDR3 is TGCAGTGCTAGAGACCAGGTAGCCCAGTACTTC. Translation: CSARDQVAQYF.

This clonotype was recorded at least ten times. V gene TRBV27 combines with J gene TRBJ2-1; TRBD1 aligns across 10 bases. The junction had 15 bases not matched to a gene; V was cut back by 5 bases and J by 2 bases. This CDR3 has 19 residues. Germline loops: CDR1 MNHEY, CDR2 SMNVEV (reference sequence). The DNA for the CDR3 is TGTGCCAGCAGTCGATGGTACACCTCCGGGACAGGGGCCTACAATGAGCAGTTCTTC. Translation: CASSRWYTSGTGAYNEQFF.

This clonotype was detected many times. The CDR3 region has the DNA TGTGCCAGCAGCTCAGTAGCGGGAGGATGGACAGATACGCAGTATTTT. It codes for CASSSVAGGWTDTQYF. The chain uses TRBV7-2 and TRBJ2-3; TRBD2 aligns across 10 bases. The CDR3 has 16 amino acids. In germline, CDR1 is SGHTA, CDR2 FQGNSA. V was clipped by 4 bases and J by 3 bases; unmatched bases: 7.

This clonotype was picked up many times. V usage is TRBV15 and J usage is TRBJ2-7; 8 bases align to TRBD1. The CDR3 is 13 residues long. Trimming at V came to 4 bases and at J to 9 bases, leaving 8 bases not matched to a gene. The germline gives CDR1 LNHNV, CDR2 YYDKDF (reference sequence). The CDR3 bases are TGTGCCACCAGCAAGCAGGGGGCCGCCTGGCAGTACTTC. The encoded protein is CATSKQGAAWQYF. Filled out from reference TRBV15 and TRBJ2-7, the complete variable domain reads DAMVIQNPRYQVTQFGKPVTLSCSQTLNHNVMYWYQQKSSQAPKLLFHYYDKDFNNEADTPDNFQSRRPNTSFCFLDIRSPGLGDTAMYLCATSKQGAAWQYFGPGTRLTVT.

Ten or more counts support this clonotype. This chain uses TRBV29-1 with TRBJ2-1; D is perhaps TRBD1 or TRBD2 (5 bases each). Between the trimmed V and J ends, which lost 6 bases and 15 bases, there was a span of 18 bases. The CDR3 consists of 11 residues. Per germline, CDR1 SQVTM and CDR2 ANQGSEA. CDR3 sequence reads: CSVKTSGTGFF. In DNA form, the CDR3 reads TGCAGCGTAAAAACATCCGGGACCGGGTTCTTC.

The sample holds many counts of this clonotype. The CDR3 sequence: CASSIERGGELFF. CDR3 DNA: TGTGCCAGTAGTATTGAGCGGGGCGGGGAGCTGTTTTTT. This chain joins TRBV19 and TRBJ2-2, with 7 positions matching TRBD2. Per the germline V gene, CDR1 is LNHDA and CDR2 is SQIVND (reference sequence). With 3 bases clipped from V and 7 bases from J, the junction kept 2 bases outside the gene matches. This CDR3 comprises 13 residues.

This clonotype was seen ten or more times. The gene calls are TRBV19 and TRBJ2-1, with TRBD2 matching 7 bases. This CDR3 spans 14 amino acids. The V gene's germline CDR1 is LNHDA and CDR2 SQIVND (reference sequence). The junction had 7 bases not matched to a gene; V was cut back by 5 bases and J by 6 bases. CDR3 nucleotides: TGTGCCAGTAGTCTCGGGAGCGGGGTCAATGAGCAGTTCTTC. Its translation is CASSLGSGVNEQFF.

This clonotype was seen repeatedly, ten times or more. This chain uses TRBV12-3 or TRBV12-4 with TRBJ2-4; TRBD2 aligns across 7 bases. J was trimmed by 5 bases and V by 7 bases; bases with no gene match: 5. This CDR3 comprises 13 residues. CDR3 DNA sequence: TGTGCCAGCACAACTAGCGCCGAAAACATTCAGTACTTC. It codes for CASTTSAENIQYF.

This clonotype was detected ten times or more. DNA of the CDR3: TGTGCCAGCAGTCTCGGACTAGCGGGAAACACCGGGGAGCTGTTTTTT. Translated, it gives CASSLGLAGNTGELFF. The chain recombines TRBV5-6 with TRBJ2-2; 12 bases agree with TRBD2. The CDR3 length is 16 residues. Losses at the gene ends were 5 bases for V and 2 bases for J; bases not matched to a gene: 4. Per germline, CDR1 SGHDT and CDR2 YYEEEE.

This clonotype has more than one count but fewer than ten. This sequence joins TRBV28 and TRBJ2-7, with 12 bases lining up with TRBD2. V gave up 5 bases and J gave up 4 bases; unmatched junction bases: 3. CDR3 length: 14 amino acids. Germline CDR1 reads MDHEN; CDR2 reads SYDVKM. DNA of the CDR3: TGTGCCAGCAGTCTAGCGGGAGGGAAATACGAGCAGTACTTC. As protein: CASSLAGGKYEQYF.

The chain is built from TRBV12-3 or TRBV12-4 and TRBJ2-6, with D hard to call. V was shortened by 11 bases and J by 0 bases, with 26 bases between the two germline ends. The CDR3 length is 19 residues. The CDR3 reads CAFFEGRVGKNSGANVLTF. The CDR3 DNA reads as TGTGCCTTCTTCGAAGGCCGGGTGGGGAAAAACTCTGGGGCCAACGTCCTGACTTTC.

This clonotype was counted at least ten times. V is TRBV2 and J is TRBJ2-5; 8 nucleotides agree with TRBD1. Germline assignment: CDR1 SNHLY and CDR2 FYNNEI. Losses at the gene ends were 0 bases for V and 5 bases for J; bases not matched to a gene: 5. This CDR3 is built from 15 residues. The CDR3, as DNA: TGTGCCAGCAGTGAAGCGTTGGGACAGGTTGAGACCCAGTACTTC. It encodes CASSEALGQVETQYF. The entire variable domain, with the rest obtained from reference TRBV2 and TRBJ2-5, is as follows: EPEVTQTPSHQVTQMGQEVILRCVPISNHLYFYWYRQILGQKVEFLVSFYNNEISEKSEIFDDQFSVERPDGSNFTLKIRSTKLEDSAMYFCASSEALGQVETQYFGPGTRLLVL.